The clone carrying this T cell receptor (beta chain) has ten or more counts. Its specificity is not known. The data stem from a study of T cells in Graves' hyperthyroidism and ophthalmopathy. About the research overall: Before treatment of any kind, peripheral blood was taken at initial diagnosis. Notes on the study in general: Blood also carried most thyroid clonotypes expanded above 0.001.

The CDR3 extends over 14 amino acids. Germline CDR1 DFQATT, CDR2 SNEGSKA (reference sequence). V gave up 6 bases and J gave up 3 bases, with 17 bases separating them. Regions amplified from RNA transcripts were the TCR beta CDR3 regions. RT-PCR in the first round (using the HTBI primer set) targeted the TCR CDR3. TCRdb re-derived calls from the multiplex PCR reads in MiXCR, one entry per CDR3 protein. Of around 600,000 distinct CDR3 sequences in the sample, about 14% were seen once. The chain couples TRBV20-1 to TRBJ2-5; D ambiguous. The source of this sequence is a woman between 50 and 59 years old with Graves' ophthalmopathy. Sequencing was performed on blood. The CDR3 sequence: CSANNRVLEETQYF. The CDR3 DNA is TGCAGTGCAAACAACCGGGTCCTAGAAGAGACCCAGTACTTC.